Described below is a single T cell receptor beta chain sequence and its context. Its antigen is currently unknown. One end of the junction fails to match germline, which may point to a read error. The data were taken from a study of T cell responses to AZD1222 COVID-19 vaccine. Study-wide points: Among AZD1222 vaccinees, only six were seropositive at baseline. Spike-specific TCR breadth and depth were elevated following two AZD1222 doses.

This CDR3 has 15 residues. Per germline, CDR1 MNHEY and CDR2 SMNVEV (reference sequence). Profiling relied on immunoSEQ multiplex PCR, and the TCRdb table lists in-frame clones only, not all of them. The table has about 140,000 clones, about nine tenths seen once. This sequence originates from an adult who received the AZD1222 COVID-19 vaccine. The J gene is TRBJ1-5, the V gene TRBV27, with D unresolved. Material: peripheral blood, obtained 28 days after the second AZD1222 dose. CDR3 in DNA: TGTGCCGGCAGCTCTCCGGCGGATAGCAATCAGCCCCAGCATTTT. This codes for CAGSSPADSNQPQHF.